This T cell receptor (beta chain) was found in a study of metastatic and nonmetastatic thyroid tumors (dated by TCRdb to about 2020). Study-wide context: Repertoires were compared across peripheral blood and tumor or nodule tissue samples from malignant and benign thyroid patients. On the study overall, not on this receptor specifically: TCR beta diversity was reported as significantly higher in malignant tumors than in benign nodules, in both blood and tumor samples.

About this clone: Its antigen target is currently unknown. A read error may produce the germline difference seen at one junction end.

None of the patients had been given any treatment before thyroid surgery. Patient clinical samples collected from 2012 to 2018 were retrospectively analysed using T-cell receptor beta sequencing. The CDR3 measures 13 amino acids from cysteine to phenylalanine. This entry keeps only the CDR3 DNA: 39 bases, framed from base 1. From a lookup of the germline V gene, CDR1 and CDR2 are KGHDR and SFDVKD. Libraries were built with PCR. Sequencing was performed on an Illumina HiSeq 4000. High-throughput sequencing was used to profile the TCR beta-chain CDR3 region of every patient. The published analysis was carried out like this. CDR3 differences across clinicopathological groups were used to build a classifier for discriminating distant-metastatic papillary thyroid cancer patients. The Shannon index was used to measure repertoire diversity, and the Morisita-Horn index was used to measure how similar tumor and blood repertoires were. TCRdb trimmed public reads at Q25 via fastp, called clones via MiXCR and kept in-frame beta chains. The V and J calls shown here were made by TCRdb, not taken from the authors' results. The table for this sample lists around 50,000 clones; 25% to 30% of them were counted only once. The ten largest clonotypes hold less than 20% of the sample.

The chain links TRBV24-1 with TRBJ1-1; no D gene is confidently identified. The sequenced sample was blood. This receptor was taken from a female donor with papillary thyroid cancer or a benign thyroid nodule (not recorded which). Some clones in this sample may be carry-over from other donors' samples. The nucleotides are TGTGCCACCAGTGATCGCGACGGCCTGAGTAGAATCTTT. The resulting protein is CATSDRDGLSRIF.